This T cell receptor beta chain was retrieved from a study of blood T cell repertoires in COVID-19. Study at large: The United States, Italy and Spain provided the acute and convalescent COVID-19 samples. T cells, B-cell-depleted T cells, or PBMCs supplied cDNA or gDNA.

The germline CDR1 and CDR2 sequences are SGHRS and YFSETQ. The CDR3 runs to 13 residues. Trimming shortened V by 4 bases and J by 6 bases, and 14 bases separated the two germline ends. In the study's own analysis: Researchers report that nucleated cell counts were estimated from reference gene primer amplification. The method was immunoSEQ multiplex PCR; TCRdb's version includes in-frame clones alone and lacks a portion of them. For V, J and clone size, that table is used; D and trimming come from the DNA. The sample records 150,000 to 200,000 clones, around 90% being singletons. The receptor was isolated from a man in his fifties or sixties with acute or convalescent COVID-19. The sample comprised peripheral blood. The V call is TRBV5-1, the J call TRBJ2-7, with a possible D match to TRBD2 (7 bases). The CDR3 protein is CASSQGGDREQYF. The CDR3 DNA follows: TGCGCCAGCAGCCAAGGGGGGGACCGCGAGCAGTACTTC.